This passage covers 22 T cell receptor beta chains from one sample sequenced in a study of cytomegalovirus exposure and HLA in healthy donors. With 60 Vbeta and 13 Jbeta primers, the PCR was carried out. Libraries were prepared by immunoSEQ multiplex PCR; TCRdb keeps only in-frame clonotypes and omits some of them. Of under 150,000 clones listed, 78% are singletons. Sequencing was carried out using PBMCs. Receptor source: a male donor in good health and CMV-seronegative.

This chain uses TRBV27 with TRBJ2-2; 8 bases align to TRBD2. Unmatched junction bases numbered 9, after V lost 5 bases and J lost 4 bases. The CDR3 has 16 amino acids. CDR1 is MNHEY and CDR2 is SMNVEV in the germline V gene (reference sequence). The CDR3 bases are TGTGCCAGCAGTGCGAGCGGGAGTTTTGGCACCGGGGAGCTGTTTTTT. As protein: CASSASGSFGTGELFF.

V gene TRBV5-6 combines with J gene TRBJ2-1; TRBD2 agrees at 13 bases. This CDR3 has 16 residues. J lost 10 bases, V lost 4 bases, and 11 bases had no gene match. CDR1 is SGHDT and CDR2 is YYEEEE in the germline V gene. CDR3 bases: TGTGCCAGCAGCGGTCCCGGGACTAGCGGGGTGGGGGAGCAGTTCTTC. Protein: CASSGPGTSGVGEQFF.

This sequence joins TRBV18 and TRBJ1-1; maybe TRBD1 (6 bases). Germline values: CDR1 KGHSH, CDR2 LQKENI. The CDR3 has 16 amino acids. With 1 base removed from V and 1 base from J, the gap between germline ends came to 13 bases. The CDR3 sequence is CASSPRAGVRNTEAFF. CDR3 in DNA: TGTGCCAGCTCACCACGGGCAGGGGTCCGGAACACTGAAGCTTTCTTT.

The sample holds a few counts of this clone. This chain joins TRBV19 and TRBJ1-1; 8 bases are a match to TRBD1. This CDR3 spans 12 amino acids. V shed 6 bases and J 3 bases; nucleotides not matched to a gene: 0. Germline V CDR1 and CDR2: LNHDA, SQIVND (reference sequence). The CDR3 spells CASRDRDTEAFF. DNA of the CDR3: TGTGCCAGTAGGGACAGGGACACTGAAGCTTTCTTT.

The rearrangement links TRBV5-1 to TRBJ1-1; TRBD1 matches at 10 bases. This CDR3 comprises 15 residues. From germline, CDR1 is SGHRS and CDR2 YFSETQ. V shed 4 bases and J 4 bases; nucleotides not matched to a gene: 7. The CDR3 spells CASSRRQGAGTEAFF. CDR3 in DNA: TGCGCCAGCAGCCGCCGACAGGGGGCCGGCACTGAAGCTTTCTTT.

The gene calls are TRBV4-1 and TRBJ1-1, with D possibly matching TRBD1 (5 bases). Looked up from germline, CDR1 is MGHRA and CDR2 is YSYEKL. The CDR3 spans 13 residues. With 2 bases removed from V and 7 bases from J, the gap between germline ends came to 11 bases. The DNA for the CDR3 is TGCGCCAGCAGCCAACAAATAGACAGTGAAGCTTTCTTT. Protein: CASSQQIDSEAFF.

The chain uses TRBV9 and TRBJ1-1; a weak D match, TRBD1 (5 bases). The CDR3 runs 14 residues. V was clipped by 2 bases and J by 5 bases, with 13 bases between them. CDR1 is SGDLS and CDR2 is YYNGEE in the germline V gene. The CDR3 here is CASSVSGRFTEAFF. The CDR3 bases are TGTGCCAGCAGCGTGTCAGGGCGGTTTACTGAAGCTTTCTTT.

The chain carries TRBV5-1 and TRBJ2-5; D perhaps matches TRBD2 (6 bases). The CDR3 is made up of 15 amino acids. CDR1 is SGHRS and CDR2 is YFSETQ in the germline V gene. V was trimmed by 0 bases and J by 5 bases, leaving 14 bases between them. CDR3 DNA: TGCGCCAGCAGCTTGGGGGTAGCGCGGGACGAGACCCAGTACTTC. Amino acid sequence: CASSLGVARDETQYF.

The chain recombines TRBV5-1 with TRBJ1-1, with 8 bases that match TRBD1. J lost 3 bases, V lost 0 bases, and 1 base had no gene match. CDR1 and CDR2 from the germline V gene are SGHRS and YFSETQ. This CDR3 has 14 amino acids. CDR3 residues: CASSLDRGDTEAFF. In nucleotides, the CDR3 is TGCGCCAGCAGCTTGGACAGGGGGGACACTGAAGCTTTCTTT.

The chain has TRBV5-8 and TRBJ1-2; 9 bases are shared with TRBD1. Germline loops: CDR1 SGHTS, CDR2 YDEGEE. The CDR3 totals 16 residues. Trimming cost V 5 bases and J 4 bases; bases outside gene matches: 12. The DNA for the CDR3 is TGTGCCAGCAGTCCAACCCGGGACAGGGTGTTCTATGGCTACACCTTC. The encoded protein is CASSPTRDRVFYGYTF.

V is TRBV10-3 and J is TRBJ2-3, with 8 bases lining up with TRBD2. The V gene end was trimmed by 6 bases and the J gene end by 1 base; junction bases not matched to a gene: 6. The germline V gene has CDR1 ENHRY and CDR2 SYGVKD. CDR3 length: 15 residues. The DNA for the CDR3 is TGTGCCATCAGGTTGGGTAGCGGGGGCACAGATACGCAGTATTTT. Protein sequence: CAIRLGSGGTDTQYF.

The chain joins TRBV25-1 to TRBJ2-7; D remains ambiguous. The CDR3 has 11 amino acids. Looked up from germline, CDR1 is MGHDK and CDR2 is SYGVNS. Trimming removed 4 bases from V and 3 bases from J, with 4 bases in between. In DNA form, the CDR3 reads TGTGCCAGCAGTGTAAACTACGAGCAGTACTTC. This translates into CASSVNYEQYF.

The genes are TRBV11-2 and TRBJ2-7; 9 bases line up with TRBD1. Germline loops: CDR1 SGHAT, CDR2 FQNNGV. The CDR3 totals 17 residues. The junction had 8 bases not matched to a gene; V was cut back by 1 base and J by 1 base. The CDR3 coding sequence is TGTGCCAGCAGCTTAGGAAGGGGACAGGGATATTCCTACGAGCAGTACTTC. It yields the protein CASSLGRGQGYSYEQYF. The whole variable domain, remainder taken from reference TRBV11-2 and TRBJ2-7, is EAGVAQSPRYKIIEKRQSVAFWCNPISGHATLYWYQQILGQGPKLLIQFQNNGVVDDSQLPKDRFSAERLKGVDSTLKIQPAKLEDSAVYLCASSLGRGQGYSYEQYFGPGTRLTVT.

The rearrangement uses TRBV9 and TRBJ2-7; 7 positions match TRBD1. Germline V lookup: CDR1 SGDLS, CDR2 YYNGEE. The CDR3 extends over 11 amino acids. V shed 4 bases, J shed 13 bases, and the junction held 8 bases outside the gene matches. The CDR3 DNA reads TGTGCCAGCAGCCTCAGGGGGAATAGCTACTTC. Its translation: CASSLRGNSYF.

CDR3 residues: CASSPRTSSNTGELFF. The DNA for the CDR3 is TGCGCCAGCAGCCCCAGGACTAGCTCTAACACCGGGGAGCTGTTTTTT. The chain combines TRBV5-1 with TRBJ2-2, with 8 bases that match TRBD2. The CDR3 loop spans 16 amino acids. J gave up 2 bases and V 4 bases, and 7 bases lay outside the gene matches. Germline-derived CDR1 and CDR2 are SGHRS and YFSETQ.

The V and J genes are TRBV9 and TRBJ2-7; TRBD1 matches at 7 bases. The V gene's germline CDR1 is SGDLS and CDR2 YYNGEE. The junction had 14 bases not matched to a gene; V was cut back by 3 bases and J by 2 bases. The CDR3 spans 17 residues. The CDR3 DNA sequence: TGTGCCAGCAGCGGGTCTAAAGACAGGGTTCTACCCTACGAGCAGTACTTC. It translates to CASSGSKDRVLPYEQYF.

The genes are TRBV5-5 and TRBJ1-1, with 7 bases identical to TRBD1. With 4 bases clipped from V and 5 bases from J, the junction kept 14 bases outside the gene matches. Per germline, CDR1 SGHKS and CDR2 YYEKEE (reference sequence). This CDR3 region has 16 residues. CDR3 sequence (DNA): TGTGCCAGCAGCGGAAGGGCGACAGGGAAGGGTACTGAAGCTTTCTTT. It codes for CASSGRATGKGTEAFF. Using reference TRBV5-5 and TRBJ1-1 for the parts outside the CDR3, the full variable domain is DAGVTQSPTHLIKTRGQQVTLRCSPISGHKSVSWYQQVLGQGPQFIFQYYEKEERGRGNFPDRFSARQFPNYSSELNVNALLLGDSALYLCASSGRATGKGTEAFFGQGTRLTVV.

The chain joins TRBV27 to TRBJ2-1; D unresolved. Germline CDR1 reads MNHEY; CDR2 reads SMNVEV (reference sequence). The CDR3 runs 14 residues. The V end lost 7 bases, the J end lost 0 bases, and 10 bases lay between the germline ends. The CDR3 is CASKVERSYNEQFF. The CDR3 DNA follows: TGTGCCAGCAAGGTGGAGCGCTCCTACAATGAGCAGTTCTTC.

The V and J genes are TRBV5-6 and TRBJ2-1, with TRBD2 matching over 13 bases. The V gene end was trimmed by 4 bases and the J gene end by 3 bases; junction bases not matched to a gene: 4. This CDR3 has 16 residues. From germline, CDR1 is SGHDT and CDR2 YYEEEE. The CDR3 sequence: CASSQGTSGIYNEQFF. The CDR3 DNA reads as TGTGCCAGCAGCCAAGGGACTAGCGGGATCTACAATGAGCAGTTCTTC.

V usage is TRBV5-1 and J usage is TRBJ2-7; tentative D call: TRBD1 (5 bases). Deletions cut 2 bases from V and 6 bases from J, with 9 bases between. The CDR3 runs to 12 residues. Germline loops: CDR1 SGHRS, CDR2 YFSETQ. The CDR3 DNA reads TGCGCCAGCAGCTTTCAGGGATCCGAGCAGTACTTC. Protein sequence: CASSFQGSEQYF.

The chain uses TRBV30 and TRBJ2-4, with 10 bases that match TRBD2. Germline CDR1 is GTSNPN and CDR2 is SVGIG (reference sequence). The CDR3 totals 19 residues. Trimming cost V 3 bases and J 0 bases; bases outside gene matches: 14. The CDR3 is CAWSHPAGGPQVAKNIQYF. The CDR3 DNA reads TGTGCCTGGAGCCACCCAGCGGGAGGGCCCCAGGTAGCCAAAAACATTCAGTACTTC.

Remarks on this clone: Other DNA variants within this sample encode the same CDR3. The chain uses TRBV25-1 and TRBJ1-6; 9 positions match TRBD1. The J segment lost 7 bases and the V segment lost 0 bases, leaving 4 bases of the junction unmatched. CDR3 length equals 16 residues. Germline values: CDR1 MGHDK, CDR2 SYGVNS. CDR3 region: CASSEYTGGPNSPLHF. The CDR3 region has the DNA TGTGCCAGCAGTGAATATACAGGGGGCCCCAATTCACCCCTCCACTTT.